This record concerns one T cell receptor beta chain sequence. Profiled with immunoSEQ multiplex PCR; TCRdb holds only in-frame clones, not every one. The sample yields almost 250,000 clones, around 84% seen once. The sample belongs to a study of blood T cell repertoires in COVID-19. Per the germline V gene, CDR1 is SEHNR and CDR2 is FQNEAQ (reference sequence). Between the trimmed V and J ends, which lost 4 bases and 1 base, there was a span of 12 bases. The CDR3 spans 15 residues. Material for sequencing was PBMCs or T cells enriched from blood (not recorded which). The origin of this receptor is a woman aged 45-65 years who had recovered from COVID-19. The genes are TRBV7-9 and TRBJ2-3; perhaps TRBD1 as D (6 bases). The CDR3 DNA reads TGTGCCAGCAGCTCCCGGACAGTACGCACAGATACGCAGTATTTT. Its protein product is CASSSRTVRTDTQYF. Looking up the rest from reference TRBV7-9 and TRBJ2-3 gives the full variable domain: DTGVSQNPRHKITKRGQNVTFRCDPISEHNRLYWYRQTLGQGPEFLTYFQNEAQLEKSRLLSDRFSAERPKGSFSTLEIQRTEQGDSAMYLCASSSRTVRTDTQYFGPGTRLTVL.